These 14 T cell receptor beta chains were sequenced from one sample in a study of T cell clonotyping in hematopoietic cell transplantation. Sequencing was performed with immunoSEQ multiplex PCR; in TCRdb, only in-frame clones are kept and a portion is missing. Of 9,500 or so clones in the sample, 60% to 85% were seen once. The material sequenced was PBMCs, taken 30 days after allogeneic stem cell transplant. All receptors come from a female patient aged 40-50 years who had an allogeneic stem cell transplant from a related donor, so T cells may come from the graft donor. Some clones in this sample may be carry-over from other donors' samples.

The chain combines TRBV30 with TRBJ2-2, with 8 bases lining up with TRBD1. The CDR3 has 13 amino acids. Germline-derived CDR1 and CDR2 are GTSNPN and SVGIG (reference sequence). J was trimmed by 6 bases and V by 5 bases; bases with no gene match: 5. The DNA for the CDR3 is TGTGCCTGGTCGACAGGGGAGGCCGGGGAGCTGTTTTTT. Amino acids: CAWSTGEAGELFF.

The CDR3 DNA follows: TGTGCCAGCCAAGGATTTAGCACAGATACGCAGTATTTT. Translating it yields CASQGFSTDTQYF. The V gene is TRBV11-1, the J gene TRBJ2-3, with D hard to call. Germline CDR1 and CDR2: SGHAT and FQDESV (reference sequence). V lost 8 bases and J lost 0, with 9 bases in between. CDR3 length: 13 residues.

This clone was seen more than once but under ten times. The rearrangement joins TRBV4-1 to TRBJ1-3, with D perhaps matching TRBD1 (6 bases). The CDR3 has 15 residues. Trimming pared 0 bases from V and 9 bases from J, leaving 15 bases between. Germline CDR1 reads MGHRA; CDR2 reads YSYEKL. The CDR3 nucleotides read TGCGCCAGCAGCCAAGATCCTGAACAGGGTCGCACCATATATTTT. It encodes CASSQDPEQGRTIYF.

The chain couples TRBV6-5 to TRBJ1-2; no definite D call. The germline V gene encodes CDR1 MNHEY and CDR2 SVGAGI. This CDR3 region has 13 residues. Trimming took 4 bases from V and 12 from J, leaving 18 bases between them. CDR3 loop: CASSFRHMGGHTF. CDR3 DNA: TGTGCCAGCAGTTTCAGACACATGGGAGGTCACACCTTC.

This chain links TRBV6-4 with TRBJ1-5; TRBD1 matches at 10 bases. Germline-derived CDR1 and CDR2 are MRHNA and SNTAGT. The CDR3 consists of 15 residues. The V segment lost 4 bases and the J segment 5 bases; nucleotides outside the gene matches: 5. CDR3 region: CASSAGTGAHQPQHF. The CDR3 nucleotides read TGTGCCAGCAGTGCCGGGACAGGGGCTCATCAGCCCCAGCATTTT.

The chain combines TRBV5-1 with TRBJ1-1; unclear D gene. This CDR3 is 14 amino acids long. Trimming took off 4 bases at V and 5 bases at J, with 15 bases between the two ends. Germline V CDR1 and CDR2: SGHRS, YFSETQ. CDR3 DNA: TGCGCCAGCAGCGAATTGGAGGGCGGAACTGAAGCTTTCTTT. Translation gives CASSELEGGTEAFF. Filled out from reference TRBV5-1 and TRBJ1-1, the complete variable domain reads KAGVTQTPRYLIKTRGQQVTLSCSPISGHRSVSWYQQTPGQGLQFLFEYFSETQRNKGNFPGRFSGRQFSNSRSEMNVSTLELGDSALYLCASSELEGGTEAFFGQGTRLTVV.

This rearrangement joins TRBV7-6 to TRBJ2-1; 8 positions match TRBD2. The J segment lost 7 bases and the V segment lost 5 bases, leaving 10 bases of the junction unmatched. The CDR3 runs 15 residues. CDR1 is SGHVS, CDR2 FNYEAQ, per germline. The CDR3 protein is CASSPSGTSPNEQFF. In DNA form, the CDR3 reads TGTGCCAGCAGCCCCTCCGGGACTAGTCCAAATGAGCAGTTCTTC. The complete variable domain, with remaining parts taken from reference TRBV7-6 and TRBJ2-1, reads GAGVSQSPRYKVTKRGQDVALRCDPISGHVSLYWYRQALGQGPEFLTYFNYEAQQDKSGLPNDRFSAERPEGSISTLTIQRTEQRDSAMYRCASSPSGTSPNEQFFGPGTRLTVL.

This rearrangement joins TRBV15 to TRBJ2-4; the D is unclear. The CDR3 length is 14 residues. The germline CDR1 and CDR2 sequences are LNHNV and YYDKDF (reference sequence). Trimming shortened V by 1 base and J by 7 bases, and 11 bases separated the two germline ends. The CDR3 protein is CATSRGDPSNIQYF. The CDR3 bases are TGTGCCACCAGCAGAGGGGATCCGTCGAACATTCAGTACTTC.

This chain connects TRBV4-2 to TRBJ1-1; weak D call: TRBD1 (5 bases). Germline CDR1 LGHNA, CDR2 YNFKEQ. This CDR3 comprises 15 residues. Trimming removed 4 bases from V and 1 base from J, with 13 bases in between. CDR3 loop: CASSRKGATNTEAFF. The CDR3 nucleotides read TGTGCCAGCAGCCGAAAAGGGGCAACGAACACTGAAGCTTTCTTT.

This clone was observed a handful of times. The chain uses TRBV7-6 and TRBJ1-2; D perhaps matches TRBD1 (5 bases). The germline V gene has CDR1 SGHVS and CDR2 FNYEAQ. The germline V and J ends were trimmed by 3 bases and 7 bases, with 12 bases remaining between them. The CDR3 loop spans 13 amino acids. The CDR3 DNA reads TGTGCCAGCAGCTTGAATCCAGGGAGTGGCTACACCTTC. Translated, it gives CASSLNPGSGYTF.

This chain joins TRBV5-1 and TRBJ2-1; TRBD2 agrees at 8 bases. After removal of 7 bases from V and 7 bases from J, the junction contained 25 bases not matched to a gene. The germline V gene encodes CDR1 SGHRS and CDR2 YFSETQ. The length of the CDR3 is 19 residues. The CDR3 region is CASGDPGVQRETFKNEQFF. CDR3 sequence (DNA): TGCGCCAGCGGGGATCCGGGGGTTCAGCGGGAGACCTTCAAAAATGAGCAGTTCTTC.

This chain joins TRBV6-6 and TRBJ2-7, with no clear D. The germline V and J ends were trimmed by 5 bases and 1 base, with 6 bases remaining between them. This CDR3 contains 12 residues. Germline CDR1 reads MNHNY; CDR2 reads SVGAGI (reference sequence). The DNA for the CDR3 is TGTGCCAGCAGTCGCCAGTCCTACGAGCAGTACTTC. It yields the protein CASSRQSYEQYF.

This clone is classed as large. The J gene is TRBJ2-5, the V gene TRBV19; 8 bases are shared with TRBD2. Germline V gives CDR1 LNHDA, CDR2 SQIVND (reference sequence). This CDR3 has 15 amino acids. V was clipped by 1 base and J by 5 bases; unmatched bases: 6. The DNA of the CDR3 is TGTGCCAGTAGTATAGGGCTAGCGGGCTACGAGACCCAGTACTTC. It encodes CASSIGLAGYETQYF.

This clone ranks as large. V is TRBV18 and J is TRBJ2-5; D ambiguous. Germline-derived CDR1 and CDR2 are KGHSH and LQKENI. The CDR3 is made up of 13 amino acids. Trimming removed 6 bases from V and 5 bases from J, with 13 bases in between. In DNA, the CDR3 is TGTGCCAGCTCTCTAGGGTTTTGGGAGACCCAGTACTTC. Its translation: CASSLGFWETQYF.